This T cell receptor beta chain appears in the sequencing data of a study of vaccination effects on CD4 cells after COVID-19. General study results and limits: Whether induced by infection or by vaccine, clones showed marked clonal contraction late after vaccination. Convalescent patients were few in the study, and early post-infection timepoints were absent.

A note on this clone: As yet, its antigen is unknown.

Trimming shortened V by 3 bases and J by 4 bases, and 12 bases separated the two germline ends. CDR3 length: 14 residues. CDR1 and CDR2 (germline): LNHDA, SQIVND (reference sequence). TCRdb keeps only in-frame clones here, not all; method: immunoSEQ multiplex PCR. The sample has 52,000 or so clones, roughly 70% seen once; the top ten hold approximately 16%. Under the ViraFEST assay, PBMC were stimulated with viral peptide pools so that antigen-specific CD4+ T cells expanded. Sequencing was performed afterwards. The culture ran for 10 days, and then CD4+ T cells were isolated. Testing of the vaccine recipients showed negative nucleocapsid antibodies and no prior SARS-CoV-2 infection. Peptides at about 9.9 ug/ml and IL-2 at 10 IU/ml were added to 2 million or so PBMC per well.

V is TRBV19 and J is TRBJ2-5; D is unclear. The receptor was isolated from a human donor who received a COVID-19 vaccine. This specimen consisted of CD4+ T cells from PBMCs cultured with SARS-CoV-2 spike peptides, obtained before COVID-19 vaccination. The CDR3 DNA reads TGTGCCAGTAGTATTGCGCCGGATGGAGAGACCCAGTACTTC. Protein: CASSIAPDGETQYF.